This entry lists 32 T cell receptor beta chains sequenced from one sample in a study of identical twins. TCRdb fed the 5' RACE reads into MiXCR, producing one record per CDR3 protein. In the table there are some 1,700,000 distinct CDR3 sequences, 25% to 35% of which are singletons. Sequenced material: cord blood. These receptors originate from a newborn girl in good health.

The chain couples TRBV25-1 to TRBJ2-1; perhaps TRBD2 as D (6 bases). The germline CDR1 and CDR2 sequences are MGHDK and SYGVNS. V lost 1 base to trimming and J lost 2 bases, with 12 bases between them. This CDR3 has 16 amino acids. The CDR3 spells CASSESAGKAYNEQFF. CDR3 bases: TGTGCCAGCAGTGAATCTGCGGGGAAGGCCTACAATGAGCAGTTCTTC.

This clonotype came up a few times. The chain employs TRBV9 and TRBJ2-5; D perhaps matches TRBD1 (6 bases). Trimming shortened V by 0 bases and J by 1 base, and 7 bases separated the two germline ends. CDR1 is SGDLS and CDR2 is YYNGEE in the germline V gene. The CDR3 is 14 residues long. CDR3 coding DNA: TGTGCCAGCAGCGTAGTAGGGGGCCAAGAGACCCAGTACTTC. It yields the protein CASSVVGGQETQYF.

Only a few counts were recorded for this clonotype. V is TRBV4-1 and J is TRBJ2-7; 7 nucleotides match TRBD2. Looked up from germline, CDR1 is MGHRA and CDR2 is YSYEKL. V lost 1 base, J lost 4 bases, and 10 bases stayed unmatched. This CDR3 contains 16 residues. This CDR3 reads CASSQAALAATYEQYF. Here the CDR3 DNA reads TGCGCCAGCAGCCAAGCGGCCCTAGCGGCAACATACGAGCAGTACTTC.

V usage is TRBV12-3 or TRBV12-4 and J usage is TRBJ1-6; D not certain. Trimming cost V 3 bases and J 5 bases, with 8 bases left between them. This CDR3 region has 14 residues. In DNA, the CDR3 is TGTGCCAGCAGTTTCGGGGTTAATAATTCACCCCTCCACTTT. It yields the protein CASSFGVNNSPLHF.

This chain uses TRBV5-4 with TRBJ2-2, with TRBD1 matching over 7 bases. Looked up from germline, CDR1 is SGHNT and CDR2 is YYREEE (reference sequence). The J segment lost 10 bases and the V segment lost 4 bases, leaving 10 bases of the junction unmatched. The CDR3 consists of 14 residues. The CDR3 sequence is CASSTRDRVKELFF. In nucleotides, the CDR3 is TGTGCCAGCAGCACCCGGGACAGAGTTAAGGAGCTGTTTTTT.

The V and J genes are TRBV2 and TRBJ2-7; a weak D match, TRBD1 (6 bases). Germline assignment: CDR1 SNHLY and CDR2 FYNNEI. This CDR3 has 13 amino acids. Between the trimmed V and J ends, which lost 6 bases and 0 bases, there was a span of 9 bases. The CDR3 region is CASRQGISYEQYF. In DNA, the CDR3 is TGTGCCAGCAGACAGGGAATCTCCTACGAGCAGTACTTC. Based on the CDR3 plus reference TRBV2 and TRBJ2-7, the full variable domain is EPEVTQTPSHQVTQMGQEVILRCVPISNHLYFYWYRQILGQKVEFLVSFYNNEISEKSEIFDDQFSVERPDGSNFTLKIRSTKLEDSAMYFCASRQGISYEQYFGPGTRLTVT.

Comments on this clonotype: This may be a read error, as it is one base from a much larger clone. The V gene is TRBV4-2, the J gene TRBJ2-5; D not resolved. Germline V lookup: CDR1 LGHNA, CDR2 YNFKEQ. The CDR3 totals 13 residues. CDR3 sequence (DNA): TGTGCCAGCAACCAAAGGCCGGAAGAGACCCAGTACTTC. This gives the protein CASNQRPEETQYF.

Note on this clonotype: This may arise from a read error, as a much more abundant clone is one base away. The chain couples TRBV6-1 to TRBJ2-5; TRBD1 aligns across 8 bases. The germline gives CDR1 MNHNS, CDR2 SASEGT. The CDR3 loop spans 14 amino acids. Trimming at V came to 3 bases and at J to 1 base, leaving 1 base not matched to a gene. CDR3 residues: CASSETGAQETQYF. CDR3 nucleotide sequence: TGTGCCAGCAGTGAGACAGGGGCCCAAGAGACCCAGTACTTC.

The chain is built from TRBV18 and TRBJ2-3; D may correspond to TRBD1 or TRBD2 (5 bases each). V was clipped by 0 bases and J by 1 base, with 14 bases between them. CDR3 length: 17 residues. Germline V gene lookup returns CDR1 KGHSH and CDR2 LQKENI. The CDR3 reads CASSPPLHLGGTDTQYF. The CDR3 DNA reads as TGTGCCAGCTCACCACCGCTCCACCTGGGGGGCACAGATACGCAGTATTTT. Full variable domain (remainder filled in from reference TRBV18 and TRBJ2-3): NAGVMQNPRHLVRRRGQEARLRCSPMKGHSHVYWYRQLPEEGLKFMVYLQKENIIDESGMPKERFSAEFPKEGPSILRIQQVVRGDSAAYFCASSPPLHLGGTDTQYFGPGTRLTVL.

The chain joins TRBV20-1 to TRBJ2-3; TRBD2 matches at 10 bases. Trimming at V came to 4 bases and at J to 3 bases, leaving 10 bases not matched to a gene. Germline assignment: CDR1 DFQATT and CDR2 SNEGSKA (reference sequence). The CDR3 spans 16 residues. Written as DNA, the CDR3 is TGCAGTGCTAAGAGGGGAGCTAGCGGGAGAACAGATACGCAGTATTTT. Translating it yields CSAKRGASGRTDTQYF.

This clonotype was seen more than once but under ten times. The chain recombines TRBV27 with TRBJ2-1; TRBD2 aligns across 10 bases. J was trimmed by 2 bases and V by 5 bases; bases with no gene match: 15. CDR3 length: 19 residues. Germline V lookup: CDR1 MNHEY, CDR2 SMNVEV (reference sequence). The CDR3 nucleotides read TGTGCCAGCAGTACCCCATTCAGACTAGCGGGTGGGACCTACAATGAGCAGTTCTTC. Its translation: CASSTPFRLAGGTYNEQFF.

CDR3 sequence (DNA): TGTGCCAGCACCCTAACTAGCGGGCGGTTCTACCGTAGCTCCTACAATGAGCAGTTCTTC. Translating gives CASTLTSGRFYRSSYNEQFF. The chain carries TRBV28 and TRBJ2-1; 9 nucleotides align to TRBD2. The CDR3 length is 20 residues. CDR1 is MDHEN and CDR2 is SYDVKM in the germline V gene. V was clipped by 7 bases and J by 0 bases; unmatched bases: 19.

The chain couples TRBV7-2 to TRBJ2-5; 8 nucleotides line up with TRBD2. The junction had 14 bases not matched to a gene; V was cut back by 2 bases and J by 0 bases. This CDR3 region has 19 residues. Germline V lookup: CDR1 SGHTA, CDR2 FQGNSA. The CDR3 bases are TGTGCCAGCAGCTTACATTCGGCGGGGGGCTTATTGTACCAAGAGACCCAGTACTTC. It codes for CASSLHSAGGLLYQETQYF.

The rearrangement links TRBV20-1 to TRBJ2-7, with TRBD2 identical over 10 bases. The V gene end was trimmed by 0 bases and the J gene end by 9 bases; junction bases not matched to a gene: 11. Germline V gene data show CDR1 as DFQATT and CDR2 as SNEGSKA (reference sequence). The CDR3 consists of 15 residues. Written as DNA, the CDR3 is TGCAGTGCTAGAGAGGAGGCTAGCGGGGGTAAGCGGCAGTACTTC. Translated: CSAREEASGGKRQYF.

The rearrangement links TRBV6-1 to TRBJ2-1; D unresolved. Per germline, CDR1 MNHNS and CDR2 SASEGT. The CDR3 has 14 amino acids. Deletions cut 2 bases from V and 4 bases from J, with 9 bases between. The CDR3 DNA is TGTGCCAGCAGTGAAACTCAAGGGTACAATGAGCAGTTCTTC. This codes for CASSETQGYNEQFF.

The CDR3 DNA sequence: TGCAGTCCTAAGAAGAGCTACAATGAGCAGTACTTC. It encodes CSPKKSYNEQYF. V and J are TRBV20-1 and TRBJ2-1; D unresolved. The J call may be incorrect, as the DNA end agrees better with TRBJ2-7. The CDR3 loop spans 12 amino acids. The germline V gene encodes CDR1 DFQATT and CDR2 SNEGSKA (reference sequence).

V and J are TRBV7-9 and TRBJ1-1, with unresolved D. CDR1 and CDR2 from the germline V gene are SEHNR and FQNEAQ (reference sequence). V was shortened by 6 bases and J by 1 base, with 15 bases between the two germline ends. The CDR3 consists of 15 residues. CDR3 sequence reads: CASRWGSATNTEAFF. The CDR3 DNA sequence: TGTGCCAGCAGGTGGGGTTCGGCCACGAACACTGAAGCTTTCTTT.

The chain employs TRBV12-3 or TRBV12-4 and TRBJ1-5, with 7 bases lining up with TRBD1. Trimming cost V 2 bases and J 4 bases; bases outside gene matches: 11. There are 17 residues in the CDR3. Here the CDR3 DNA reads TGTGCCAGCAGTTTATACCCCCTCCGGGACAGAAATCAGCCCCAGCATTTT. As protein: CASSLYPLRDRNQPQHF.

The chain is built from TRBV7-2 and TRBJ2-7; perhaps TRBD2 as D (6 bases). This CDR3 has 14 amino acids. V was trimmed by 3 bases and J by 4 bases, leaving 13 bases between them. The V gene's germline CDR1 is SGHTA and CDR2 FQGNSA. The CDR3 nucleotides read TGTGCCAGCAGCTTGAGACTCGGGGGTTACGAGCAGTACTTC. Its translation is CASSLRLGGYEQYF. Combining the CDR3 with reference TRBV7-2 and TRBJ2-7 gives the whole variable domain GAGVSQSPSNKVTEKGKDVELRCDPISGHTALYWYRQSLGQGLEFLIYFQGNSAPDKSGLPSDRFSAERTGGSVSTLTIQRTQQEDSAVYLCASSLRLGGYEQYFGPGTRLTVT.

This clonotype was seen a handful of times. This chain uses TRBV13 with TRBJ2-1; TRBD2 matches 9 bases. CDR3 length: 17 residues. The ends lost 4 bases at V and 4 bases at J; junction bases unmatched: 11. Looked up from germline, CDR1 is PRHDT and CDR2 is FYEKMQ (reference sequence). CDR3 nucleotide sequence: TGTGCCAGCAGCTCGATAGCGGGAGAATCTATATACAATGAGCAGTTCTTC. Translating gives CASSSIAGESIYNEQFF. Together with reference TRBV13 and TRBJ2-1, the CDR3 gives the full variable domain: AAGVIQSPRHLIKEKRETATLKCYPIPRHDTVYWYQQGPGQDPQFLISFYEKMQSDKGSIPDRFSAQQFSDYHSELNMSSLELGDSALYFCASSSIAGESIYNEQFFGPGTRLTVL.

This clonotype was seen a few times. V gene TRBV9 combines with J gene TRBJ1-1; D not resolved. Germline V gene lookup returns CDR1 SGDLS and CDR2 YYNGEE. Deletions cut 0 bases from V and 4 bases from J, with 10 bases between. The CDR3 length is 14 residues. DNA of the CDR3: TGTGCCAGCAGCGTAGGCCCCACCGGCACTGAAGCTTTCTTT. This sequence encodes CASSVGPTGTEAFF.

The sample holds a few counts of this clonotype. This sequence joins TRBV12-3 or TRBV12-4 and TRBJ2-5; 7 nucleotides match TRBD2. The CDR3 covers 16 residues. J was trimmed by 4 bases and V by 2 bases; bases with no gene match: 10. This CDR3 is CASSLLGEGARETQYF. Here the CDR3 DNA reads TGTGCCAGCAGTTTATTGGGGGAGGGAGCTCGAGAGACCCAGTACTTC.

The rearrangement links TRBV25-1 to TRBJ2-1; TRBD2 matches 13 bases. The germline V gene has CDR1 MGHDK and CDR2 SYGVNS. The CDR3 is 19 residues long. Trimming at V came to 3 bases and at J to 5 bases, leaving 13 bases not matched to a gene. CDR3 DNA: TGTGCCAGCAGTGATCCACCGGGACTAGCGGGAAGAGCCCACAATGAGCAGTTCTTC. Translation gives CASSDPPGLAGRAHNEQFF.

The chain has TRBV21-1 and TRBJ2-2; the table's D call, TRBD1, was not checked against the DNA. TRBV21-1 is assigned pseudogene status. CDR3 length equals 14 residues. CDR3 loop: CASNLRDSHGELFF. In DNA form, the CDR3 reads TGTGCCAGCAACCTCCGGGACAGTCACGGGGAGCTGTTTTTT.

Only a few counts were recorded for this clonotype. J is TRBJ2-5 and V is TRBV20-1, with a possible D match to TRBD2 (6 bases). Germline lookup yields CDR1 DFQATT and CDR2 SNEGSKA (reference sequence). Deletions cut 4 bases from V and 2 bases from J, with 11 bases between. This CDR3 is built from 13 residues. In DNA form, the CDR3 reads TGCAGTGCTACGACTAGTGCACAAGAGACCCAGTACTTC. Translation: CSATTSAQETQYF.

The V and J genes are TRBV27 and TRBJ2-1; 8 bases map to TRBD2. This CDR3 has 12 amino acids. CDR1 is MNHEY and CDR2 is SMNVEV in the germline V gene (reference sequence). CDR3 sequence: CGAGETHNEQFF. The CDR3 region has the DNA TGTGGAGCGGGAGAAACGCACAATGAGCAGTTCTTC.

This sequence joins TRBV20-1 and TRBJ2-4; the D gene is possibly TRBD1 (5 bases). With the DNA end fitting TRBJ2-7 better, the J assignment may be wrong. CDR1 DFQATT and CDR2 SNEGSKA come from the germline V gene (reference sequence). The length of the CDR3 is 13 residues. CDR3 region: CSAPRVGRYEQYF. The CDR3 nucleotides read TGCAGTGCTCCCAGGGTAGGAAGGTACGAGCAGTACTTC.

This clonotype occurred a few times. The V call is TRBV20-1, the J call TRBJ2-3, with a possible D match to TRBD2 (6 bases). The length of the CDR3 is 14 residues. Germline V CDR1 and CDR2: DFQATT, SNEGSKA (reference sequence). The CDR3 DNA follows: TGCAGCGTGACCAAGGCGGGGCGCACAGATACGCAGTATTTT. Residues: CSVTKAGRTDTQYF.

This clonotype came up a few times. V is TRBV5-1 and J is TRBJ2-3, with a possible D match to TRBD1 (5 bases). Trimming stripped 6 bases from V and 1 base from J, with 12 bases between. CDR1 is SGHRS and CDR2 is YFSETQ in the germline V gene. The CDR3 is 14 residues long. This CDR3 reads CASTPTVGTDTQYF. The CDR3 DNA reads TGCGCCAGCACCCCGACAGTTGGCACAGATACGCAGTATTTT.

V and J are TRBV11-2 and TRBJ2-7, with 8 bases matching TRBD2. The CDR3 spans 18 residues. The ends lost 5 bases at V and 7 bases at J; junction bases unmatched: 22. In germline, CDR1 is SGHAT, CDR2 FQNNGV. The CDR3 DNA reads as TGTGCCAGCAGCGACCAACGCCGAACTAGCGGCTCCTACAATGAGCAGTACTTC. Translated, it gives CASSDQRRTSGSYNEQYF. The full variable domain, in which reference TRBV11-2 and TRBJ2-7 provide the parts outside the CDR3, is EAGVAQSPRYKIIEKRQSVAFWCNPISGHATLYWYQQILGQGPKLLIQFQNNGVVDDSQLPKDRFSAERLKGVDSTLKIQPAKLEDSAVYLCASSDQRRTSGSYNEQYFGPGTRLTVT.

This clonotype was seen only a few times. One junction end disagrees with the germline gene, perhaps due to a read error. The rearrangement joins TRBV6-5 to TRBJ2-1; D call uncertain. Germline V lookup: CDR1 MNHEY, CDR2 SVGAGI. The CDR3 length is 12 residues. CDR3: CTSSYGENEQFF. The DNA of the CDR3 is TGTACCAGCAGTTACGGAGAGAATGAGCAGTTCTTC.

The chain is built from TRBV6-6 and TRBJ1-4, with 9 bases aligning to TRBD1. J lost 8 bases, V lost 6 bases, and 10 bases had no gene match. Germline lookup yields CDR1 MNHNY and CDR2 SVGAGI (reference sequence). The CDR3 is made up of 15 amino acids. The CDR3 here is CASSDPGQGKEKLFF. The CDR3 bases are TGTGCCAGCAGCGACCCGGGACAGGGCAAGGAAAAACTGTTTTTT.